A single T cell receptor beta chain is shown here with its context. The antigen this receptor binds is unknown. The input lacks base qualities; no much larger clone sits a single base away. These reads were obtained on an Illumina NovaSeq 6000. cDNA libraries for TCRalpha and TCRbeta were prepared by 5'RACE using constant-segment primers, with sample barcodes and unique molecular identifiers added. RNA was extracted from every sample with Trizol reagent. The libraries were amplified in two PCR steps, and the second step added a second sample barcode and Illumina TruSeq adapters. Sequencing of libraries was performed on an Illumina NovaSeq with 2 x 150 bp paired-end reads. Concerning the study's data processing: With migec v1.2.7, reads were demultiplexed and then collapsed into UMI-guided consensus sequences. With mixcr v2.1.11, UMI consensuses were aligned to TRA and TRB V and J templates and assembled into clonotypes. A clonotype was counted as expanded or contracted only when both edgeR and NoisET called the clonotype significant, with the noise models trained on biological replicates. edgeR calls used a false discovery rate-adjusted p below 0.01 and a log2 fold-change threshold of 1. As an exploratory analysis of dynamics, max-normalized trajectories of the 1000 most abundant clonotypes were examined by PCA with hierarchical clustering. The CD4 or CD8 phenotype of responding clones was assigned using the separately sequenced CD4+ and CD8+ repertoires. Starting from the raw public reads, TCRdb applied fastp trimming at Q25, assembled clones with MiXCR and retained in-frame beta chains. Every entry covers one CDR3 protein and lists the most common genes and DNA from its rows. The V and J calls follow TCRdb's processing rather than the paper's. This sample comprises about 270,000 distinct CDR3 sequences, 16% of them detected only once. The ten most abundant clones make up around 23% of the sample.

The data originate from a study of T-cell memory formation after mild COVID-19 (dated by TCRdb to the early 2020s). Turning to the overall study: TCR sequence clusters from the two donors were found to be largely donor specific. The cohort comprised two young, previously healthy adult volunteers, one female and one male. Longitudinal TCRalpha and TCRbeta repertoire sequencing tracked T-cell clones expanding and contracting after mild COVID-19 in two donors. The paper as a whole reports these results and caveats: Some responding clones were found in pre-infection memory, which suggests that pre-existing cross-reactive memory T cells took part in the SARS-CoV-2 response. SARS-CoV-2 specificity of the second-wave clones peaking on day 37 was not confirmed. Clones contracting from day 15 to 85 had balanced CD4/CD8 phenotypes, while a second wave expanding from day 15 to 37 was biased towards CD4+. The study covered only a couple of mild cases, and larger cohorts including severe cases with pre-infection samples were considered necessary. Contracting CD4+ clones turned up mainly in the CM and EM memory subsets, whereas EMRA was where CD8+ clones were enriched.

The germline V gene encodes CDR1 SGHAT and CDR2 FQNNGV. CDR3 length: 15 amino acids, cysteine to phenylalanine. Only the CDR3 region is kept as DNA, spanning 45 bases read in frame from base 1. At the junction V is shortened by 6 bases and J by 7 bases; bases outside the gene matches: 12. Ficoll-Paque density gradient centrifugation was the method used to isolate PBMCs. The chain couples TRBV11-2 to TRBJ1-2, and TRBD1 aligns with 9 junction nucleotides. What was sequenced was PBMCs or a T cell subset sorted from them (not recorded which). The origin of this receptor is a man younger than 35 who had mild COVID-19 (a few samples of this study predate the infection). The sample titles of this study are shuffled in the database, so cell type and time point are left out; the donor was told from shared clones. CDR3 protein: CASRRTGTGSGGYTF. The DNA is as follows: TGTGCCAGCAGACGTACCGGGACAGGGTCGGGTGGCTACACCTTC.